The present T cell receptor beta chain was sequenced within a study of T-cell reconstitution after alpha-beta-depleted transplantation in children. This clonotype has more than one count but fewer than ten. CDR1 and CDR2 from the germline V gene are ENHRY and SYGVKD. Trimming took off 6 bases at V and 5 bases at J, with 12 bases between the two ends. The CDR3 runs 13 residues. The library targeted TCRbeta and was prepared with unique molecular identifiers. TCRdb re-analysed the PCR reads in MiXCR, keeping a single row per CDR3 protein. The data contain around 480,000 distinct CDR3 sequences, 32% of them seen just once; the ten biggest clones take up about 2.3%.

This chain links TRBV10-3 with TRBJ2-3; no reliable D call. Here the sequenced sample was PBMCs from the stem cell graft donor, taken from the stem cell graft. This clonotype originated in a human donor who donated a stem cell graft to a child with aplastic anemia. CDR3 coding DNA: TGTGCCATCAGCAAAACTGATAAAGATACGCAGTATTTT. Protein product: CAISKTDKDTQYF.